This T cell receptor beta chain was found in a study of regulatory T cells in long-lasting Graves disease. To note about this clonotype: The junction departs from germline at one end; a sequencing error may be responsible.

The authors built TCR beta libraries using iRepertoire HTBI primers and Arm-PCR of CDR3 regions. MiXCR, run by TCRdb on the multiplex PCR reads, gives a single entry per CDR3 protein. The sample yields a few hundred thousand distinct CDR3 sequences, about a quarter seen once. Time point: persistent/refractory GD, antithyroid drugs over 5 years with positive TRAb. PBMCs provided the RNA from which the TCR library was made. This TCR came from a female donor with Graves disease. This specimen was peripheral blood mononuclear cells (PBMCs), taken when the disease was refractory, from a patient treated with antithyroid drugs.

This chain's CDR3 is CTSRLAGDLGTGELFF. CDR3 in DNA: TGTACCAGCAGACTAGCGGGGGACCTGGGCACCGGGGAGCTGTTTTTT. The chain carries TRBV27 and TRBJ2-2; 12 bases line up with TRBD2. Germline CDR1 reads MNHEY; CDR2 reads SMNVEV (reference sequence). This CDR3 is 16 amino acids long.